The 21 T cell receptor beta chains in this list originate from one sample, sequenced in a study of CD8+CD57+ T cells in acquired aplastic anemia. Profiling of TCR beta VDJ combinations and CDR3 sequences used genomic DNA as template. In TCRdb, the reads were re-called with MiXCR into one record per CDR3 protein. The table has about 210,000 distinct CDR3 sequences, 30% to 40% seen once. Sequenced: sorted CD4+, CD8+, or CD8+CD57+ T cells (not recorded which) from PBMCs. All receptors come from a human donor in good health, serving as a control.

Of note for this clonotype: With a much larger clone just one base away, this may be a read error. This chain uses TRBV11-1 with TRBJ1-2; possibly TRBD1 for D (5 bases). Germline values: CDR1 SGHAT, CDR2 FQDESV (reference sequence). With 1 base removed from V and 2 bases from J, the gap between germline ends came to 14 bases. The CDR3 sequence is 16 residues long. The CDR3 here is CASSLGGWGGNYGYTF. CDR3 sequence (DNA): TGTGCCAGCAGCTTAGGAGGGTGGGGCGGGAACTATGGCTACACCTTC.

This clonotype was found many times. The chain joins TRBV5-1 to TRBJ2-7; D call uncertain. This CDR3 region has 14 residues. V lost 4 bases and J 2 bases, leaving 13 bases between the germline ends. Germline CDR1 and CDR2: SGHRS and YFSETQ. This CDR3 is CASSLIPLTYEQYF. The CDR3 coding sequence is TGCGCCAGCAGCCTGATTCCACTAACCTACGAGCAGTACTTC.

The chain employs TRBV13 and TRBJ1-2; D remains ambiguous. The CDR3 spans 13 residues. V was pared by 1 base and J by 10 bases, with 13 bases between. CDR1 is PRHDT, CDR2 FYEKMQ, per germline (reference sequence). This chain's CDR3 is CASSLEVPGPYTF. In DNA, the CDR3 is TGTGCCAGCAGCTTAGAGGTCCCGGGTCCCTACACCTTC.

The V call is TRBV9, the J call TRBJ2-1; possible D gene TRBD1, 7 bases. V was cut by 0 bases and J by 10 bases, with 20 bases left in between. Germline loops: CDR1 SGDLS, CDR2 YYNGEE. This CDR3 spans 16 amino acids. CDR3 protein: CASSVVEGASAGEQFF. CDR3 sequence (DNA): TGTGCCAGCAGCGTAGTGGAGGGGGCTAGCGCCGGGGAGCAGTTCTTC.

V gene TRBV4-1 combines with J gene TRBJ2-2; 13 bases match TRBD2. Germline V gives CDR1 MGHRA, CDR2 YSYEKL. The CDR3 is made up of 17 amino acids. V lost 2 bases to trimming and J lost 5 bases; unmatched junction nucleotides: 5. The DNA of the CDR3 is TGCGCCAGCAGCCAATTAGGGACTAGCGGGACGACCGGGGAGCTGTTTTTT. It translates to CASSQLGTSGTTGELFF.

The CDR3 reads CARNTGVTEAFF. The CDR3 nucleotides are TGTGCCAGGAATACAGGGGTAACTGAAGCTTTCTTT. The rearrangement links TRBV2 to TRBJ1-1; 7 bases align to TRBD1. J gave up 5 bases and V 9 bases, and 6 bases lay outside the gene matches. CDR3 length: 12 residues. The germline gives CDR1 SNHLY, CDR2 FYNNEI.

This clonotype was picked up a small number of times. The chain combines TRBV6-1 with TRBJ1-1, with D perhaps matching TRBD1 (6 bases). CDR1 and CDR2 (germline): MNHNS, SASEGT. With 7 bases removed from V and 8 bases from J, the gap between germline ends came to 20 bases. The CDR3 runs 14 residues. The CDR3 DNA follows: TGTGCCAGCACCGCCGGGCTGGGGGGGCACGAAGCTTTCTTT. Translating gives CASTAGLGGHEAFF.

V and J are TRBV12-3 or TRBV12-4 and TRBJ2-5; a possible D gene is TRBD2 (6 bases). The V and J ends lost 6 bases and 2 bases respectively, with 13 bases between them. The CDR3 loop spans 14 amino acids. In DNA, the CDR3 is TGTGCCAGCAGCCAAGGAGGGTTTCAAGAGACCCAGTACTTC. It encodes CASSQGGFQETQYF.

Ten or more counts support this clonotype. This chain joins TRBV2 and TRBJ1-2; D gene ambiguous. This CDR3 is 13 amino acids long. Germline lookup yields CDR1 SNHLY and CDR2 FYNNEI. Trimming removed 4 bases at V and 6 bases at J, with 12 bases between. The CDR3 DNA reads TGTGCCAGCAGTGTGTTGGGAAGCGATGGCTACACCTTC. Amino acid sequence: CASSVLGSDGYTF.

This clonotype has a handful of counts. The gene calls are TRBV3-1 and TRBJ2-7; TRBD1 aligns across 8 bases. CDR1 is LGHDT and CDR2 is YNNKEL in the germline V gene (reference sequence). The CDR3 length is 13 residues. J gave up 7 bases and V 4 bases, and 6 bases lay outside the gene matches. CDR3 sequence: CASSRSGGKEQYF. The CDR3 nucleotides are TGTGCCAGCAGCCGATCAGGGGGCAAAGAGCAGTACTTC.

V gene TRBV6-5 combines with J gene TRBJ2-2; possibly TRBD1 for D (6 bases). Germline V gene sequence: CDR1 MNHEY, CDR2 SVGAGI. There are 13 residues in the CDR3. V lost 4 bases, J lost 7 bases, and 10 bases lay in between. In DNA, the CDR3 is TGTGCCAGCAGTTCACAGGGAAACGGGGAGCTGTTTTTT. Translated: CASSSQGNGELFF.

This clonotype has ten or more counts. The V gene is TRBV19, the J gene TRBJ1-6; 7 positions match TRBD1. Trimming took 7 bases from V and 9 from J; bases not matched to a gene: 18. Germline CDR1 LNHDA, CDR2 SQIVND (reference sequence). This CDR3 has 17 amino acids. DNA for the CDR3: TGTGCCAGTACCCAATCGACAGGGCGCAACCCGAGTTCACCCCTCCACTTT. It encodes CASTQSTGRNPSSPLHF.

This clonotype showed up many times. In DNA, the CDR3 is TGTGCCAGTCAGAAGGGGATTTACTCCTATAATTCACCCCTCCACTTT. Translation gives CASQKGIYSYNSPLHF. The J gene is TRBJ1-6, the V gene TRBV19, with TRBD1 as a possible D gene (5 bases). The germline CDR1 and CDR2 sequences are LNHDA and SQIVND (reference sequence). The germline V and J ends were trimmed by 8 bases and 0 bases, with 14 bases remaining between them. The CDR3 spans 16 residues.

As to this clonotype: This may be a read error, as it is one base from a much larger clone. CDR3 nucleotides: TGTGCCAGCAGCTTCGCTCCCACAGCGGACACTGATGCTTTCTTT. As protein: CASSFAPTADTDAFF. The chain uses TRBV7-3 and TRBJ1-1, with a tentative D call TRBD1 (5 bases). CDR3 length: 15 amino acids. Per the germline V gene, CDR1 is SGHTA and CDR2 is FQGTGA.

As to this clonotype: Possible read error: a much larger clone is one base away. The gene calls are TRBV11-2 and TRBJ1-1; no definite D call. The CDR3 sequence is 15 residues long. Germline values: CDR1 SGHAT, CDR2 FQNNGV. CDR3 bases: TGTGCCAGCAGCCCTAATCGGAGAGGGTCGGATGAAGATTTCTTT. It translates to CASSPNRRGSDEDFF.

The genes are TRBV10-3 and TRBJ2-7; 7 bases align to TRBD1. This CDR3 comprises 16 residues. Germline V CDR1 and CDR2: ENHRY, SYGVKD. The V gene end was trimmed by 8 bases and the J gene end by 6 bases; junction bases not matched to a gene: 19. For the CDR3, the DNA is TGTGCCATCGGGTGGCCCCACACAGGGGAACTCTCCGAGCAGTACTTC. The encoded protein is CAIGWPHTGELSEQYF.

This clonotype was observed many times. The chain is built from TRBV12-3 or TRBV12-4 and TRBJ1-2; perhaps TRBD1 as D (5 bases). Trimming cost V 0 bases and J 7 bases, with 9 bases left between them. The CDR3 loop spans 13 amino acids. DNA of the CDR3: TGTGCCAGCAGTTTAGCGAGAGGGACTGGCTACACCTTC. Its protein product is CASSLARGTGYTF.

A few counts support this clonotype. The chain is built from TRBV29-1 and TRBJ1-2; D call uncertain. This CDR3 contains 14 residues. Germline CDR1 SQVTM, CDR2 ANQGSEA. Deletions cut 1 base from V and 3 bases from J, with 12 bases between. The CDR3 loop is CSVEVIGRDYGYTF. The CDR3 DNA is TGCAGCGTTGAAGTGATAGGGAGGGACTATGGCTACACCTTC.

This clonotype was counted once. The chain recombines TRBV7-2 with TRBJ2-7; TRBD1 or TRBD2 may be the D gene (5 bases each). This CDR3 contains 13 residues. V was trimmed by 1 base and J by 5 bases, leaving 9 bases between them. Germline lookup yields CDR1 SGHTA and CDR2 FQGNSA. The CDR3 coding sequence is TGTGCCAGCAGCTTAGACGGGACCGACGAGCAGTACTTC. It codes for CASSLDGTDEQYF.

This clonotype was seen many times. The V gene is TRBV10-3, the J gene TRBJ1-2, with D uncertain. Germline V lookup: CDR1 ENHRY, CDR2 SYGVKD. V shed 3 bases and J shed 3 bases, with 8 bases lying between them. The CDR3 runs 13 residues. CDR3 DNA sequence: TGTGCCATCAGTGATCGGCAGGACTATGGCTACACCTTC. Translated, it gives CAISDRQDYGYTF.

This clonotype was found once. The genes are TRBV15 and TRBJ2-5; no clear D. Trimming took off 0 bases at V and 0 bases at J, with 8 bases between the two ends. CDR1 is LNHNV and CDR2 is YYDKDF in the germline V gene (reference sequence). The CDR3 totals 15 residues. The CDR3 DNA is TGTGCCACCAGCAGAGATCCCGGGTACCAAGAGACCCAGTACTTC. Translation gives CATSRDPGYQETQYF.